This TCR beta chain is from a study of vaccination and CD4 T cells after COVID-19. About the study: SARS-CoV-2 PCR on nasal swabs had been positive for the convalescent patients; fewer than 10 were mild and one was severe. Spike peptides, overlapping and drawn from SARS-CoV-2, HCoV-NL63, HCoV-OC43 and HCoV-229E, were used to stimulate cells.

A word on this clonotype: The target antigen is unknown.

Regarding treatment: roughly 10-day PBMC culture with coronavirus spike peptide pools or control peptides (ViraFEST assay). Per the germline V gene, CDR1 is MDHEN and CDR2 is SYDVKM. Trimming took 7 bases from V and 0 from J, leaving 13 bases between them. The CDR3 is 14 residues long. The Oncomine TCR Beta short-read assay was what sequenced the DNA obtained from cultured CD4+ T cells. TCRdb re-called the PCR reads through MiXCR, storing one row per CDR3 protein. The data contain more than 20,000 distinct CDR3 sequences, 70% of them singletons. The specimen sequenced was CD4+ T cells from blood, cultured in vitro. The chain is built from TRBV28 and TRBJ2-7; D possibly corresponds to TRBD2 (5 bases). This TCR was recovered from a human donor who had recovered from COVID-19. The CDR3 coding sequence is TGTGCCAGCACCCTGCCGGGGATCTCCTACGAGCAGTACTTC. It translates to CASTLPGISYEQYF. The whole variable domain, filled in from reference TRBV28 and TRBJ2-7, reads DVKVTQSSRYLVKRTGEKVFLECVQDMDHENMFWYRQDPGLGLRLIYFSYDVKMKEKGDIPEGYSVSREKKERFSLILESASTNQTSMYLCASTLPGISYEQYFGPGTRLTVT.